The 17 T cell receptor beta chains below were found in one sample sequenced in a study of CD8+ T cells in alopecia areata. Extraction and reverse transcription of RNA yielded cDNA as the sequencing template. Libraries were prepared by immunoSEQ multiplex PCR; TCRdb keeps only in-frame clonotypes and omits some of them. The sample has about 170,000 clones, around 58% seen once. Treatment described: oral pan-JAK inhibitor, 5-10 mg twice daily. The source was CD4+ T cells sorted from blood, collected between weeks 55 and 70, from a patient treated with tofacitinib. These receptors were taken from a human donor with alopecia areata.

This clone was seen a handful of times. This chain uses TRBV2 with TRBJ2-2; 10 bases align to TRBD2. The V gene's germline CDR1 is SNHLY and CDR2 FYNNEI. The V gene end was trimmed by 7 bases and the J gene end by 0 bases; junction bases not matched to a gene: 5. The CDR3 sequence is 16 residues long. Here the CDR3 DNA reads TGTGCCAGCAAATCCCTAGCGGGAGCGAACACCGGGGAGCTGTTTTTT. This encodes CASKSLAGANTGELFF.

CDR3 residues: CASSIRHNEQFF. For the CDR3, the DNA is TGTGCCAGTAGTATCCGCCACAATGAGCAGTTCTTC. J is TRBJ2-1 and V is TRBV19; D not certain. V was trimmed by 3 bases and J by 5 bases, leaving 5 bases between them. The CDR3 has 12 residues. Germline V lookup: CDR1 LNHDA, CDR2 SQIVND (reference sequence).

This clone has more than one count but fewer than ten. This chain joins TRBV18 and TRBJ2-2; the D gene is possibly TRBD1 (6 bases). Germline V gene data show CDR1 as KGHSH and CDR2 as LQKENI. The CDR3 runs to 17 residues. Trimming pared 3 bases from V and 1 base from J, leaving 15 bases between. This chain's CDR3 is CASSPVSPTGNTGELFF. Written as DNA, the CDR3 is TGTGCCAGCTCACCGGTTTCACCGACAGGGAACACCGGGGAGCTGTTTTTT. The entire variable domain, with the rest obtained from reference TRBV18 and TRBJ2-2, is as follows: NAGVMQNPRHLVRRRGQEARLRCSPMKGHSHVYWYRQLPEEGLKFMVYLQKENIIDESGMPKERFSAEFPKEGPSILRIQQVVRGDSAAYFCASSPVSPTGNTGELFFGEGSRLTVL.

This clone was detected only once. This rearrangement joins TRBV2 to TRBJ2-3, with 7 bases aligning to TRBD2. This CDR3 region has 15 residues. Germline V CDR1 and CDR2: SNHLY, FYNNEI. V shed 2 bases, J shed 2 bases, and the junction held 4 bases outside the gene matches. Written as DNA, the CDR3 is TGTGCCAGCAGTGAACTAGCGGCGAACACAGATACGCAGTATTTT. Translated, it gives CASSELAANTDTQYF.

The chain is built from TRBV11-2 and TRBJ1-5; D not certain. This CDR3 has 14 amino acids. V lost 1 base and J lost 4, with 8 bases in between. Germline values: CDR1 SGHAT, CDR2 FQNNGV. The CDR3 reads CASSLAAVNQPQHF. Written as DNA, the CDR3 is TGTGCCAGCAGCTTAGCCGCTGTAAATCAGCCCCAGCATTTT. Complete variable domain (other parts from reference TRBV11-2 and TRBJ1-5): EAGVAQSPRYKIIEKRQSVAFWCNPISGHATLYWYQQILGQGPKLLIQFQNNGVVDDSQLPKDRFSAERLKGVDSTLKIQPAKLEDSAVYLCASSLAAVNQPQHFGDGTRLSIL.

This clone was observed a handful of times. The rearrangement links TRBV30 to TRBJ1-6; D unresolved. Germline CDR1 GTSNPN, CDR2 SVGIG (reference sequence). Between the trimmed V and J ends, which lost 1 base and 9 bases, there was a span of 16 bases. The CDR3 extends over 15 amino acids. CDR3 in DNA: TGTGCCTGGAGTGCTGGAGTCGACGGTGGTTCACCCCTCCACTTT. Translation: CAWSAGVDGGSPLHF.

This clone was observed once. The V and J genes are TRBV7-9 and TRBJ1-6, with 9 bases aligning to TRBD1. The CDR3 loop spans 15 amino acids. J was trimmed by 9 bases and V by 1 base; bases with no gene match: 4. CDR1 SEHNR and CDR2 FQNEAQ come from the germline V gene (reference sequence). This CDR3 is CASSLGDREVSPLHF. As DNA, the CDR3 is TGTGCCAGCAGCTTAGGGGACAGGGAGGTTTCACCCCTCCACTTT.

This clone was detected only a few times. The V call is TRBV30, the J call TRBJ2-1, with unresolved D. Germline CDR1 and CDR2: GTSNPN and SVGIG (reference sequence). The CDR3 extends over 12 amino acids. V lost 2 bases to trimming and J lost 5 bases, with 7 bases between them. The CDR3 spells CAWSRSDNEQFF. In DNA, the CDR3 is TGTGCCTGGAGTCGGTCGGACAATGAGCAGTTCTTC.

The J gene is TRBJ2-7, the V gene TRBV6-5; 10 nucleotides align to TRBD1. CDR1 and CDR2 (germline): MNHEY, SVGAGI. The CDR3 runs to 16 residues. V dropped 0 bases and J dropped 2; count of bases not matched to a gene: 4. This CDR3 reads CASSYSGTGDTYEQYF. DNA of the CDR3: TGTGCCAGCAGTTACTCGGGGACAGGGGACACCTACGAGCAGTACTTC.

Here the CDR3 DNA reads TGTGCCAGCAGCCAAAGAGGGGGCGATGGCAATCAGCCCCAGCATTTT. Encoded protein: CASSQRGGDGNQPQHF. The chain links TRBV4-2 to TRBJ1-5, with TRBD1 matching over 7 bases. The V gene end was trimmed by 2 bases and the J gene end by 2 bases; junction bases not matched to a gene: 6. CDR1 LGHNA and CDR2 YNFKEQ come from the germline V gene. The CDR3 loop spans 16 amino acids.

J is TRBJ1-5 and V is TRBV27, with TRBD1 matching over 9 bases. Germline assignment: CDR1 MNHEY and CDR2 SMNVEV (reference sequence). V shed 3 bases, J shed 0 bases, and the junction held 9 bases outside the gene matches. There are 18 residues in the CDR3. The CDR3 DNA is TGTGCCAGCAGTTTGAGGGGACAGGGAGTCAATAGCAATCAGCCCCAGCATTTT. Translating gives CASSLRGQGVNSNQPQHF.

V is TRBV6-6 and J is TRBJ2-7; tentative D call: TRBD1 (6 bases). The CDR3 spans 12 residues. Trimming cost V 8 bases and J 0 bases, with 8 bases left between them. Germline V gene sequence: CDR1 MNHNY, CDR2 SVGAGI (reference sequence). The CDR3 region has the DNA TGTGCCAGCGCACAGGGCTCCTACGAGCAGTACTTC. This encodes CASAQGSYEQYF.

This clone appeared a few times. The chain combines TRBV5-1 with TRBJ2-1; 9 bases match TRBD2. The CDR3 has 15 residues. Germline trimming cut 4 bases from V and 0 bases from J; bases unmatched to any gene: 2. Germline V gives CDR1 SGHRS, CDR2 YFSETQ. CDR3 loop: CASSRSGSSYNEQFF. CDR3 DNA: TGCGCCAGCAGCCGTAGCGGGAGCTCCTACAATGAGCAGTTCTTC. The variable domain in full, with the rest retrieved from reference TRBV5-1 and TRBJ2-1, is KAGVTQTPRYLIKTRGQQVTLSCSPISGHRSVSWYQQTPGQGLQFLFEYFSETQRNKGNFPGRFSGRQFSNSRSEMNVSTLELGDSALYLCASSRSGSSYNEQFFGPGTRLTVL.

On this clone: The junction differs from germline at one of its ends, possibly a read error. The V and J genes are TRBV20-1 and TRBJ2-7; the D gene could be TRBD1 or TRBD2 (5 bases each). Germline CDR1 is DFQATT and CDR2 is SNEGSKA (reference sequence). The CDR3 covers 11 residues. This CDR3 reads CSARGLRGVVF. The CDR3 DNA sequence: TGCAGTGCTAGAGGACTCCGGGGCGTCGTGTTC.

This clone turned up a few times. The CDR3 DNA reads TGTGCCACCAGCGGGCAGGGACTAGCGGCCTCAGATACGCAGTATTTT. Translated, it gives CATSGQGLAASDTQYF. This sequence joins TRBV15 and TRBJ2-3; 11 bases are a match to TRBD2. Germline V gene data show CDR1 as LNHNV and CDR2 as YYDKDF (reference sequence). J was trimmed by 4 bases and V by 5 bases; bases with no gene match: 8. CDR3 size: 16 residues.

The rearrangement links TRBV13 to TRBJ2-6; D is possibly TRBD1 (6 bases). The germline V and J ends were trimmed by 3 bases and 0 bases, with 12 bases remaining between them. Germline CDR1 reads PRHDT; CDR2 reads FYEKMQ (reference sequence). This CDR3 comprises 17 residues. The CDR3 DNA reads TGTGCCAGCAGCTTGGGGACATTTGGCTCTGGGGCCAACGTCCTGACTTTC. Its protein is CASSLGTFGSGANVLTF.

V usage is TRBV5-6 and J usage is TRBJ1-6; 9 bases agree with TRBD1. V dropped 4 bases and J dropped 7; count of bases not matched to a gene: 9. The CDR3 runs to 16 residues. Germline assignment: CDR1 SGHDT and CDR2 YYEEEE. CDR3 loop: CASSRGPGTGNSPLHF. CDR3 in DNA: TGTGCCAGCAGCCGGGGGCCCGGGACAGGGAATTCACCCCTCCACTTT.